The TCR beta chain described here comes from a study of blood T cells in healthy people across ages. The overall study: For every two T cells, template switching captured about one barcoded beta molecule.

Alongside a J-beta primer mix, a sample-barcoded 5' primer served in a second PCR lasting about 7 to 11 cycles. Each CDR3 protein is one row after TCRdb ran MiXCR on the 5' RACE reads. Here the sample spans some 560,000 distinct CDR3 sequences, about 25% being singletons. Germline V gene sequence: CDR1 SGHDN, CDR2 FVKESK. V was pared by 4 bases and J by 5 bases, with 6 bases of the junction left unmatched. This CDR3 region has 16 residues. A further study also used this sample, focusing on T cells of mothers and their children.

This TCR was sampled from a boy younger than 10 in good health. V usage is TRBV14 and J usage is TRBJ2-2, with 11 positions matching TRBD2. The specimen was blood. The CDR3 DNA reads TGTGCCAGCAGCCTCCTGACTAGCGGGATGACCGGGGAGCTGTTTTTT. Its protein product is CASSLLTSGMTGELFF.